Listed below are T cell receptor beta chains from one sample, sequenced in a study of vaccination and CD4 T cells after COVID-19. TCRdb recomputed calls from the PCR reads with MiXCR, one row per CDR3 protein. The sample has approximately 29,000 distinct CDR3 sequences, 50% seen once. Specimen: CD4+ T cells from blood, collected about 7 months after SARS-CoV-2 vaccination. All receptors derive from a human donor who had recovered from COVID-19. Both conserved end residues are part of each CDR3. A D gene is named only where the DNA matches it firmly. Size values are once, few and many counts, or a class for expanded clones, and some rows have none.

v_gene: TRBV5-1; abundance: NA; d_gene: NA; j_gene: TRBJ2-3; CDR3nt: TGCGCCAGCAGCCCCTACGGGCCAGATACGCAGTATTTT; CDR3aa: CASSPYGPDTQYF
v_gene: TRBV2; abundance: NA; d_gene: TRBD2; j_gene: TRBJ2-3; CDR3nt: TGTGCCAGCAGCGGGACTAGCGGGAGAAAGTATACGCAGTATTTT; CDR3aa: CASSGTSGRKYTQYF
v_gene: TRBV4-1; abundance: NA; d_gene: NA; j_gene: TRBJ2-7; CDR3nt: TGCGCCAGCAGCCAAGATGGGGGGTACGGCGCCCAATACGAGCAGTACTTC; CDR3aa: CASSQDGGYGAQYEQYF
v_gene: TRBV10-3; abundance: few; d_gene: NA; j_gene: TRBJ2-5; CDR3nt: TGTGCCATCAGTGAGTCGTGGGCAGTCCAAGAGACCCAGTACTTC; CDR3aa: CAISESWAVQETQYF
v_gene: TRBV11-2; abundance: NA; d_gene: NA; j_gene: TRBJ1-3; CDR3nt: TGTGCCAGCGGGTTTGGAAACACCATATATTTT; CDR3aa: CASGFGNTIYF
v_gene: TRBV27; abundance: NA; d_gene: NA; j_gene: TRBJ2-1; CDR3nt: TGTGCCAGCAGTTTATCGATAATTGGGGAAGGGCAGTTCTTC; CDR3aa: CASSLSIIGEGQFF
v_gene: TRBV19; abundance: NA; d_gene: NA; j_gene: TRBJ2-5; CDR3nt: TGTGCCAGTAGTATGAGGGGGACCGAGACCCAGTACTTC; CDR3aa: CASSMRGTETQYF
v_gene: TRBV27; abundance: NA; d_gene: TRBD2; j_gene: TRBJ2-7; CDR3nt: TGTGCCAGCACCGGGACTAGCGGCTCCTACGAGCAGTACTTC; CDR3aa: CASTGTSGSYEQYF
v_gene: TRBV25-1; abundance: NA; d_gene: NA; j_gene: TRBJ2-1; CDR3nt: TGTGCCAGCAGGGCCACGGTTGGGTCCTCCTACAATGAGCAGTTCTTC; CDR3aa: CASRATVGSSYNEQFF
v_gene: TRBV7-3; abundance: NA; d_gene: TRBD2; j_gene: TRBJ2-5; CDR3nt: TGTGCCAGCAGCACGGGACTAGCTGGAGAGACCCAGTACTTC; CDR3aa: CASSTGLAGETQYF
v_gene: TRBV7-3; abundance: NA; d_gene: NA; j_gene: TRBJ2-2; CDR3nt: TGTGCCAGCAGCTTAGGGGGAACTGTGGCCGGGGAGCTGTTTTTT; CDR3aa: CASSLGGTVAGELFF
v_gene: TRBV27; abundance: NA; d_gene: TRBD2; j_gene: TRBJ2-7; CDR3nt: TGTGCCAGCAGTTTGGGACTAGCGGGAGTTGAGCAGTACTTC; CDR3aa: CASSLGLAGVEQYF
v_gene: TRBV12-2; abundance: NA; d_gene: NA; j_gene: TRBJ2-7; CDR3nt: TGTGCAAGTCGCCCCGAGGACTTCGCCTACGAGCAGTACTTC; CDR3aa: CASRPEDFAYEQYF
v_gene: TRBV6-2/TRBV6-3; abundance: NA; d_gene: NA; j_gene: TRBJ1-2; CDR3nt: TGTGCCAGCAGTTACCCACTCGGGCAGTTCTATGGCTACACCTTC; CDR3aa: CASSYPLGQFYGYTF
v_gene: TRBV6-1; abundance: NA; d_gene: NA; j_gene: TRBJ1-4; CDR3nt: TGTGCCAGCAGGAAATTGACCGACGAAAAACTGTTTTTT; CDR3aa: CASRKLTDEKLFF
v_gene: TRBV7-9; abundance: NA; d_gene: NA; j_gene: TRBJ2-7; CDR3nt: TGTGCCAGCAGCTCCTCCGGTGGGAGTGTTATCTACGAGCAGTACTTC; CDR3aa: CASSSSGGSVIYEQYF
v_gene: TRBV12-3/TRBV12-4; abundance: NA; d_gene: NA; j_gene: TRBJ1-5; CDR3nt: TGTGCCAGCAGCCAGGACCCAACGCAGCCCCAGCATTTT; CDR3aa: CASSQDPTQPQHF
v_gene: TRBV20-1; abundance: NA; d_gene: TRBD2; j_gene: TRBJ2-7; CDR3nt: TGCAGTGCTAGAGATTCCCGACTAGCGTATCCCGAGCAGTACTTC; CDR3aa: CSARDSRLAYPEQYF
v_gene: TRBV27; abundance: NA; d_gene: NA; j_gene: TRBJ2-6; CDR3nt: TGTGCCAGCAGTTTACGGGCAGGGACCGGGGCCAACGTCCTGACTTTC; CDR3aa: CASSLRAGTGANVLTF
v_gene: TRBV5-1; abundance: NA; d_gene: TRBD1; j_gene: TRBJ2-7; CDR3nt: TGCGCCAGCAGCTTACCGACGGGACAGGGGGACCACGAGCAGTACTTC; CDR3aa: CASSLPTGQGDHEQYF
v_gene: TRBV20-1; abundance: few; d_gene: NA; j_gene: TRBJ1-6; CDR3nt: TGCAGTGCTAGTCTCCGGGACAATAATTCACCCCTCCACTTT; CDR3aa: CSASLRDNNSPLHF
v_gene: TRBV11-2; abundance: NA; d_gene: NA; j_gene: TRBJ2-7; CDR3nt: TGTGCCAGCAGCCGAAACAGGCAATCCTACGAGCAGTACTTC; CDR3aa: CASSRNRQSYEQYF
v_gene: TRBV4-1; abundance: NA; d_gene: NA; j_gene: TRBJ2-7; CDR3nt: TGCGCCAGCAGCCAAGTAGATATGGGATTCTCATCCGGCGAGCAGTACTTC; CDR3aa: CASSQVDMGFSSGEQYF
v_gene: TRBV15; abundance: NA; d_gene: TRBD2; j_gene: TRBJ2-7; CDR3nt: TGTGCCACCAGCAGAGATCTCTTGTTGAGCGGGAGTTCCTCCTACGAGCAGTACTTC; CDR3aa: CATSRDLLLSGSSSYEQYF
v_gene: TRBV27; abundance: NA; d_gene: NA; j_gene: TRBJ1-6; CDR3nt: TGTGCCAGCAGTTTTCTCGGCAGGGCTAATTCACCCCTCCACTTT; CDR3aa: CASSFLGRANSPLHF
v_gene: TRBV1; abundance: NA; d_gene: NA; j_gene: TRBJ1-6; CDR3nt: TGCACCAGCAGCCCGGGGGGGACAGGACCTCCTAAAAATAATTCACCCCTCCACTTT; CDR3aa: CTSSPGGTGPPKNNSPLHF
v_gene: TRBV20-1; abundance: few; d_gene: NA; j_gene: TRBJ1-6; CDR3nt: TGCAGTGCTAGTAAGAGCTCCTATAATTCACCCCTCCACTTT; CDR3aa: CSASKSSYNSPLHF
v_gene: TRBV2; abundance: NA; d_gene: NA; j_gene: TRBJ2-5; CDR3nt: TGTGCCAGCAGTGGGGTTGGGACCCAGTACTTC; CDR3aa: CASSGVGTQYF
v_gene: TRBV28; abundance: few; d_gene: TRBD1; j_gene: TRBJ1-2; CDR3nt: TGTGCCAGCAGAGATCAGGGGGCACCTAACTATGGCTACACCTTC; CDR3aa: CASRDQGAPNYGYTF
v_gene: TRBV15; abundance: few; d_gene: TRBD2; j_gene: TRBJ2-1; CDR3nt: TGTGCCACCAGCAGGACCACTAGCGGGAGGGCCAACAATGAGCAGTTCTTC; CDR3aa: CATSRTTSGRANNEQFF
v_gene: TRBV28; abundance: NA; d_gene: NA; j_gene: TRBJ2-7; CDR3nt: TGTGCCAGCAAATATCCAGGGTCGGGCTACGAGCAGTACTTC; CDR3aa: CASKYPGSGYEQYF
v_gene: TRBV28; abundance: NA; d_gene: TRBD1; j_gene: TRBJ1-5; CDR3nt: TGTGCCAGCAGCCTACAGGGGGCCGGTCAGCCCCAGCATTTT; CDR3aa: CASSLQGAGQPQHF
v_gene: TRBV6-1; abundance: NA; d_gene: NA; j_gene: TRBJ2-7; CDR3nt: TGTGCCAGCAGGCGGACAGCCTCCTACGAGCAGTACTTC; CDR3aa: CASRRTASYEQYF
v_gene: TRBV20-1; abundance: few; d_gene: NA; j_gene: TRBJ1-5; CDR3nt: TGCAGTGCTAGCGGCTTTTTCGAAAATCAGCCCCAGCATTTT; CDR3aa: CSASGFFENQPQHF
v_gene: TRBV20-1; abundance: few; d_gene: NA; j_gene: TRBJ1-5; CDR3nt: TGCAGTGTAAAGGAGACAGCGGTACGTTGGCCCCAGCATTTT; CDR3aa: CSVKETAVRWPQHF
v_gene: TRBV5-6; abundance: NA; d_gene: NA; j_gene: TRBJ1-2; CDR3nt: TGTGCCAGCAGCTGGGGGACGCATGGCTACACCTTC; CDR3aa: CASSWGTHGYTF
v_gene: TRBV7-3; abundance: NA; d_gene: NA; j_gene: TRBJ2-3; CDR3nt: TGTGCCAGCAGCCCCACCGGGACCATCACAGATACGCAGTATTTT; CDR3aa: CASSPTGTITDTQYF
v_gene: TRBV20-1; abundance: few; d_gene: TRBD1; j_gene: TRBJ2-2; CDR3nt: TGCAGTGCTAGTGGGGACAGCCTGAACACCGGGGAGCTGTTTTTT; CDR3aa: CSASGDSLNTGELFF
v_gene: TRBV2; abundance: NA; d_gene: NA; j_gene: TRBJ2-7; CDR3nt: TGTGCCAGCAGTGACCTAGCTTCAAACTACGAGCAGTACTTC; CDR3aa: CASSDLASNYEQYF
v_gene: TRBV7-3; abundance: few; d_gene: NA; j_gene: TRBJ1-2; CDR3nt: TGTGCCAGCAGCTTATATGCCCCGGGGCACTATGGCTACACCTTC; CDR3aa: CASSLYAPGHYGYTF
v_gene: TRBV20-1; abundance: NA; d_gene: TRBD2; j_gene: TRBJ2-5; CDR3nt: TGCAGCGCGGGGGGCCAAGAGACCCAGTACTTC; CDR3aa: CSAGGQETQYF
v_gene: TRBV19; abundance: NA; d_gene: TRBD2; j_gene: TRBJ2-5; CDR3nt: TGTGCCAGTACCCCGACTAGCGGGAGGTCGGAATCTCAGTACTTC; CDR3aa: CASTPTSGRSESQYF
v_gene: TRBV6-1; abundance: NA; d_gene: NA; j_gene: TRBJ2-2; CDR3nt: TGTGCCAGCACCCCGCGCGGCCCTTCCTGGCCAGCGTCCGGGGAGCTGTTTTTT; CDR3aa: CASTPRGPSWPASGELFF
v_gene: TRBV2; abundance: NA; d_gene: NA; j_gene: TRBJ1-2; CDR3nt: TGTGCCAGCAGTGAATCAGAGCTCTATGGCTACACCTTC; CDR3aa: CASSESELYGYTF